These 8 T cell receptor beta chains were all obtained from the same sample, sequenced in a study of T-cell memory formation after mild COVID-19. TCRdb called the 5' RACE reads again in MiXCR, with one record for every CDR3 protein. The sample holds just over 200,000 distinct CDR3 sequences, around 9.5% seen once. The sequencing input was PBMCs or a T cell subset sorted from them (not recorded which). The receptors were sampled from a man younger than 35 who had mild COVID-19 (a few samples of this study predate the infection). Cell type and time point are not known.

This clonotype showed up just a few times. The CDR3 spells CASCPGQGDSGANVLTF. The CDR3, as DNA: TGTGCCAGTTGTCCGGGACAGGGAGACTCTGGGGCCAACGTCCTGACTTTC. V is TRBV19 and J is TRBJ2-6; 9 bases are shared with TRBD1. V shed 8 bases and J 0 bases; nucleotides not matched to a gene: 8. This CDR3 region has 17 residues. Germline V CDR1 and CDR2: LNHDA, SQIVND (reference sequence).

This clonotype has just a few counts. This chain joins TRBV20-1 and TRBJ2-7; 11 bases line up with TRBD1. The CDR3 has 16 amino acids. V shed 3 bases and J 2 bases; nucleotides not matched to a gene: 9. Germline CDR1 reads DFQATT; CDR2 reads SNEGSKA (reference sequence). CDR3 sequence reads: CSARKLPGQGAYEQYF. In nucleotides, the CDR3 is TGCAGTGCTAGGAAACTACCGGGACAGGGGGCCTACGAGCAGTACTTC.

The chain links TRBV7-9 to TRBJ1-1; 7 nucleotides align to TRBD1. Germline CDR1 and CDR2: SEHNR and FQNEAQ (reference sequence). This CDR3 contains 16 residues. Losses at the gene ends were 0 bases for V and 3 bases for J; bases not matched to a gene: 7. CDR3 sequence reads: CASSLANRGSDTEAFF. For the CDR3, the DNA is TGTGCCAGCAGCTTAGCGAACAGGGGATCGGACACTGAAGCTTTCTTT.

The table lists this clonotype with a few counts. The gene calls are TRBV4-3 and TRBJ2-3; tentative D call: TRBD1 (5 bases). The germline CDR1 and CDR2 sequences are LGHNA and YSLEER. V gave up 3 bases and J gave up 4 bases, with 14 bases separating them. The CDR3 sequence is 15 residues long. The CDR3 DNA reads TGCGCCAGCAGCCAGTCAGGGTTCCACCCAGATACGCAGTATTTT. Its translation: CASSQSGFHPDTQYF.

This clonotype was seen at least ten times. The chain couples TRBV5-1 to TRBJ2-7, with TRBD2 matching over 10 bases. The ends lost 0 bases at V and 8 bases at J; junction bases unmatched: 5. CDR1 is SGHRS, CDR2 YFSETQ, per germline. This CDR3 has 14 residues. CDR3 sequence reads: CASSLELAGGKQYV. CDR3 sequence (DNA): TGCGCCAGCAGCTTGGAATTAGCGGGGGGAAAGCAGTACGTC.

The genes are TRBV5-8 and TRBJ2-1; maybe TRBD1 (6 bases). Germline V CDR1 and CDR2: SGHTS, YDEGEE. This CDR3 has 13 residues. V was trimmed by 0 bases and J by 9 bases, leaving 10 bases between them. The CDR3: CASSLARGGEQFF. CDR3 in DNA: TGTGCCAGCAGCTTGGCCAGAGGGGGTGAGCAGTTCTTC.

Here the CDR3 DNA reads TGTGCCAGCAGCCAGAATGACAGGGGCGGTTCACCCCTCCACTTT. Protein product: CASSQNDRGGSPLHF. The chain carries TRBV3-1 and TRBJ1-6, with 8 positions matching TRBD1. After removal of 3 bases from V and 9 bases from J, the junction contained 7 bases not matched to a gene. The CDR3 contains 15 residues. The germline V gene has CDR1 LGHDT and CDR2 YNNKEL (reference sequence).

This clonotype was seen only a few times. V gene TRBV7-2 combines with J gene TRBJ2-2; D call uncertain. Trimming took 0 bases from V and 5 from J, leaving 13 bases between them. Germline V gives CDR1 SGHTA, CDR2 FQGNSA. CDR3 size: 16 residues. The CDR3, as DNA: TGTGCCAGCAGCTTAGCGCTGGGGTCTTGGACCGGGGAGCTGTTTTTT. Amino acid sequence: CASSLALGSWTGELFF.